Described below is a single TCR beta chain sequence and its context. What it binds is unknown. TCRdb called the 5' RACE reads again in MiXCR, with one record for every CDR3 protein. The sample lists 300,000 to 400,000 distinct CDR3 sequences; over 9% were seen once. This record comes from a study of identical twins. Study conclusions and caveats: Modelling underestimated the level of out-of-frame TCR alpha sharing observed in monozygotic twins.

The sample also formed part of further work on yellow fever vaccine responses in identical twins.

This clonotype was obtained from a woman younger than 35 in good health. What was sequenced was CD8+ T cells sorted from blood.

The CDR3 region has the DNA TGTGCCAGCAGCTTGGGGGCGGGGGTTGGCACAGATACGCAGTATTTT. Translation: CASSLGAGVGTDTQYF. The J gene is TRBJ2-3, the V gene TRBV13; possible D gene TRBD2, 7 bases. Germline values: CDR1 PRHDT, CDR2 FYEKMQ (reference sequence). Trimming cost V 3 bases and J 1 base, with 14 bases left between them. This CDR3 is 16 amino acids long.